The 30 T cell receptor beta chains presented below share a single source sample, sequenced in a study of shared clonotypes between healthy human individuals. Sequenced by immunoSEQ multiplex PCR; TCRdb stores in-frame clones only, minus some. The sample holds 1,500,000 or so clones, roughly 96% seen once. Sequenced input: naive CD4+ T cells sorted from blood. Indicated subset: CD45RA+ positively selected. These receptors originate from a man aged 25 to 40 in good health.

The V and J genes are TRBV30 and TRBJ1-1; D not resolved. CDR1 GTSNPN and CDR2 SVGIG come from the germline V gene (reference sequence). CDR3 size: 13 residues. V shed 4 bases and J shed 2 bases, with 11 bases lying between them. The DNA for the CDR3 is TGTGCCTGGAATAATCGGGGTAACACTGAAGCTTTCTTT. Translated: CAWNNRGNTEAFF. Full variable domain (rest looked up from reference TRBV30 and TRBJ1-1): SQTIHQWPATLVQPVGSPLSLECTVEGTSNPNLYWYRQAAGRGLQLLFYSVGIGQISSEVPQNLSASRPQDRQFILSSKKLLLSDSGFYLCAWNNRGNTEAFFGQGTRLTVV.

The chain carries TRBV7-2 and TRBJ2-5; TRBD2 agrees at 8 bases. The CDR3 contains 17 residues. J was trimmed by 3 bases and V by 4 bases; bases with no gene match: 13. Germline V gene sequence: CDR1 SGHTA, CDR2 FQGNSA. For the CDR3, the DNA is TGTGCCAGCAGCTCAACTGCCTTCGTCGGGAGGGAAGAGACCCAGTACTTC. Encoded protein: CASSSTAFVGREETQYF.

The count of this clone is one. This same CDR3 is encoded by further DNA sequences in the sample. V usage is TRBV5-1 and J usage is TRBJ2-1; D might be TRBD2 (5 bases). Germline loops: CDR1 SGHRS, CDR2 YFSETQ. The length of the CDR3 is 15 residues. V lost 3 bases and J 0 bases, leaving 10 bases between the germline ends. The CDR3 sequence is CASSSPGSSYNEQFF. Here the CDR3 DNA reads TGCGCCAGCAGCTCCCCGGGGAGCTCCTACAATGAGCAGTTCTTC.

This sequence joins TRBV21-1 and TRBJ2-7; the table names TRBD2, a call not compared with the DNA. TRBV21-1 is a known pseudogene. This CDR3 has 12 residues. This CDR3 is CASSKRVYEQYF. CDR3 nucleotide sequence: TGTGCCAGCAGCAAGAGGGTCTACGAGCAGTACTTC.

This chain links TRBV6-1 with TRBJ2-1; 8 bases align to TRBD1. The trim removed 2 bases at V and 12 bases at J, leaving 9 bases unmatched. The CDR3 loop spans 14 amino acids. Germline V gives CDR1 MNHNS, CDR2 SASEGT. The CDR3 spells CASSELQGGMGQFF. Here the CDR3 DNA reads TGTGCCAGCAGTGAATTACAGGGGGGAATGGGGCAGTTCTTC.

This rearrangement joins TRBV9 to TRBJ2-7; D is tentatively TRBD1 or TRBD2 (5 bases each). CDR3 length equals 14 residues. Trimming shortened V by 4 bases and J by 3 bases, and 14 bases separated the two germline ends. The germline gives CDR1 SGDLS, CDR2 YYNGEE. The CDR3 DNA is TGTGCCAGCAGCCTCGGGACGGTAAGCTACGAGCAGTACTTC. Its translation: CASSLGTVSYEQYF. Supplemented by reference TRBV9 and TRBJ2-7, the full variable domain reads DSGVTQTPKHLITATGQRVTLRCSPRSGDLSVYWYQQSLDQGLQFLIQYYNGEERAKGNILERFSAQQFPDLHSELNLSSLELGDSALYFCASSLGTVSYEQYFGPGTRLTVT.

The chain links TRBV10-3 to TRBJ1-5; D is possibly TRBD1 (5 bases). V gave up 9 bases and J gave up 3 bases, with 12 bases separating them. This CDR3 region has 13 residues. CDR1 is ENHRY and CDR2 is SYGVKD in the germline V gene. The CDR3 region is CAIKQEPNQPQHF. The CDR3 DNA reads TGTGCCATTAAACAGGAGCCCAATCAGCCCCAGCATTTT.

V is TRBV7-9 and J is TRBJ2-1, with 9 positions matching TRBD2. The CDR3 consists of 15 residues. The germline gives CDR1 SEHNR, CDR2 FQNEAQ (reference sequence). Trimming took 3 bases from V and 4 from J; bases not matched to a gene: 4. The CDR3 DNA reads TGTGCCAGCAGCTTGCGGGAGGGCCTTTACAATGAGCAGTTCTTC. This translates into CASSLREGLYNEQFF.

The rearrangement joins TRBV7-8 to TRBJ2-3, with 8 bases identical to TRBD2. Losses at the gene ends were 7 bases for V and 14 bases for J; bases not matched to a gene: 11. This CDR3 is 12 amino acids long. Germline lookup yields CDR1 SGHVS and CDR2 FQNEAQ. In nucleotides, the CDR3 is TGTGCCAGCACCCCTACCGGGGGGGAGATGTATTTT. Its protein is CASTPTGGEMYF.

This clone appeared a single time. This chain uses TRBV5-1 with TRBJ2-1; D may be TRBD1 or TRBD2 (5 bases each). Looked up from germline, CDR1 is SGHRS and CDR2 is YFSETQ. V lost 2 bases to trimming and J lost 9 bases, with 12 bases between them. This CDR3 is 13 amino acids long. This chain's CDR3 is CASSLTLGGEQFF. The CDR3 region has the DNA TGCGCCAGCAGCTTAACCCTTGGGGGTGAGCAGTTCTTC.

The J gene is TRBJ2-2, the V gene TRBV15; no definite D call. The CDR3 totals 15 residues. V was clipped by 0 bases and J by 4 bases, with 9 bases between them. From germline, CDR1 is LNHNV and CDR2 YYDKDF (reference sequence). CDR3 nucleotide sequence: TGTGCCACCAGCAGAGATTTTGGGGTCACCGGGGAGCTGTTTTTT. Translating gives CATSRDFGVTGELFF.

This rearrangement joins TRBV20-1 to TRBJ2-7; D remains ambiguous. The CDR3 sequence is 11 residues long. Germline V gives CDR1 DFQATT, CDR2 SNEGSKA (reference sequence). The ends were cut back, 3 bases at V and 7 bases at J, with 10 bases in the middle. Written as DNA, the CDR3 is TGCAGTGCTAGCGAGCCGAGTGAGCAGTACTTC. It specifies CSASEPSEQYF.

Of note for this clone: A read error may account for a junction end that differs from germline. The V gene is TRBV5-6, the J gene TRBJ2-4; 8 nucleotides agree with TRBD1. The CDR3 contains 15 residues. CDR1 is SGHDT, CDR2 YYEEEE, per germline. The CDR3 DNA follows: TGTGCCAGCAGGTTGGGGCAGGGGGCACGCAACATTCAGTACTTC. Translated: CASRLGQGARNIQYF.

This sequence joins TRBV6-4 and TRBJ1-2; 10 bases line up with TRBD1. The CDR3 is 16 amino acids. CDR1 is MRHNA, CDR2 SNTAGT, per germline. The ends lost 0 bases at V and 2 bases at J; junction bases unmatched: 3. The CDR3 nucleotides are TGTGCCAGCAGTGACTCCGGACAGGGGGTGAACTATGGCTACACCTTC. Translation gives CASSDSGQGVNYGYTF.

The rearrangement joins TRBV29-1 to TRBJ1-4, with TRBD1 identical over 10 bases. Trimming took 5 bases from V and 7 from J; bases not matched to a gene: 7. This CDR3 has 14 residues. The germline CDR1 and CDR2 sequences are SQVTM and ANQGSEA. CDR3 residues: CSVHRGTGAEKLFF. Written as DNA, the CDR3 is TGCAGCGTTCACAGGGGGACAGGGGCTGAAAAACTGTTTTTT.

This clone was seen a few times. The chain employs TRBV2 and TRBJ2-7, with 7 nucleotides matching TRBD1. Germline values: CDR1 SNHLY, CDR2 FYNNEI. This CDR3 is 14 amino acids long. Trimming took 6 bases from V and 1 from J; bases not matched to a gene: 6. This CDR3 is CASSGTASSYEQYF. CDR3 nucleotides: TGTGCCAGCAGCGGGACAGCGTCTTCCTACGAGCAGTACTTC.

The genes are TRBV7-2 and TRBJ1-2, with D uncertain. Looked up from germline, CDR1 is SGHTA and CDR2 is FQGNSA. The CDR3 extends over 12 amino acids. V was shortened by 6 bases and J by 7 bases, with 12 bases between the two germline ends. The CDR3, as DNA: TGTGCCAGCAGAAACCGGGTGTCTGGCTACACCTTC. Amino acids: CASRNRVSGYTF.

This rearrangement joins TRBV6-1 to TRBJ2-1, with D unresolved. V was trimmed by 4 bases and J by 4 bases, leaving 8 bases between them. Germline V gene data show CDR1 as MNHNS and CDR2 as SASEGT. The CDR3 runs 13 residues. Here the CDR3 reads CASSGTAYNEQFF. Here the CDR3 DNA reads TGTGCCAGCAGTGGAACTGCATACAATGAGCAGTTCTTC.

This sequence joins TRBV6-5 and TRBJ1-2, with TRBD1 matching 8 bases. V gave up 8 bases and J gave up 12 bases; unmatched junction bases: 8. Germline CDR1 is MNHEY and CDR2 is SVGAGI. This CDR3 spans 11 amino acids. The CDR3 here is CASGRQGKHTF. CDR3 DNA: TGTGCCAGCGGGCGACAGGGGAAGCACACCTTC.

This clone came up a few times. The chain couples TRBV7-2 to TRBJ2-1, with D unclear. There are 13 residues in the CDR3. With 3 bases removed from V and 10 bases from J, the gap between germline ends came to 13 bases. Germline V gene sequence: CDR1 SGHTA, CDR2 FQGNSA. Written as DNA, the CDR3 is TGTGCCAGCAGCTTCAATGTTAACCAGGAGCAGTTCTTC. This encodes CASSFNVNQEQFF.

V is TRBV19 and J is TRBJ2-7; TRBD1 might be the D (5 bases). Germline loops: CDR1 LNHDA, CDR2 SQIVND (reference sequence). The CDR3 is 15 amino acids. Trimming stripped 3 bases from V and 1 base from J, with 13 bases between. This chain's CDR3 is CASSIGSQGSYEQYF. Written as DNA, the CDR3 is TGTGCCAGTAGTATTGGTTCCCAGGGATCCTACGAGCAGTACTTC.

The chain employs TRBV7-9 and TRBJ2-1; 9 bases match TRBD2. The CDR3 contains 15 residues. Losses at the gene ends were 5 bases for V and 7 bases for J; bases not matched to a gene: 9. CDR1 and CDR2 from the germline V gene are SEHNR and FQNEAQ (reference sequence). In DNA, the CDR3 is TGTGCCAGCAGCACCCTAGCGGGAACGGGGAATGAGCAGTTCTTC. Its protein product is CASSTLAGTGNEQFF.

CDR3 sequence reads: CASKAGVVYEQYF. The CDR3, as DNA: TGTGCCAGCAAGGCGGGAGTGGTCTACGAGCAGTACTTC. The genes are TRBV2 and TRBJ2-7, with 7 bases aligning to TRBD2. The CDR3 totals 13 residues. CDR1 is SNHLY and CDR2 is FYNNEI in the germline V gene. V trimming: 7 bases; J trimming: 3 bases; junction bases outside the gene matches: 6.

On this clone: The sample has other DNA sequences that encode this CDR3 too. The chain uses TRBV7-2 and TRBJ2-7; 11 bases align to TRBD2. Per germline, CDR1 SGHTA and CDR2 FQGNSA. With 5 bases clipped from V and 3 bases from J, the junction kept 3 bases outside the gene matches. This CDR3 is 14 amino acids long. The chain's CDR3 is CASSLGLADYEQYF. CDR3 coding DNA: TGTGCCAGCAGCCTGGGACTAGCGGACTACGAGCAGTACTTC.

The chain uses TRBV5-1 and TRBJ2-7; D possibly uses TRBD1 or TRBD2 (5 bases each). CDR3 length: 16 residues. Germline V CDR1 and CDR2: SGHRS, YFSETQ. Trimming left V 5 bases short and J 0 bases short, with 18 bases between. CDR3 loop: CASRPDPGPNSYEQYF. CDR3 nucleotides: TGCGCCAGCAGACCCGACCCGGGGCCGAACTCCTACGAGCAGTACTTC.

The chain has TRBV6-5 and TRBJ1-4; no clear D. Germline values: CDR1 MNHEY, CDR2 SVGAGI. The germline V and J ends were trimmed by 8 bases and 12 bases, with 13 bases remaining between them. The CDR3 length is 11 residues. CDR3 bases: TGTGCCAGCGGCGGGGTCAACGAACTGTTTTTT. Protein: CASGGVNELFF.

CDR3 region: CSVEEGGTDEQFF. In DNA form, the CDR3 reads TGCAGCGTTGAAGAAGGAGGGACGGATGAGCAGTTCTTC. V is TRBV29-1 and J is TRBJ2-1, with TRBD2 as a possible D gene (6 bases). CDR3 length: 13 amino acids. The V gene's germline CDR1 is SQVTM and CDR2 ANQGSEA. Trimming left V 0 bases short and J 8 bases short, with 11 bases between.

This chain uses TRBV30 with TRBJ2-7, with D possibly being TRBD1 or TRBD2 (6 bases each). Per the germline V gene, CDR1 is GTSNPN and CDR2 is SVGIG (reference sequence). V lost 4 bases to trimming and J lost 3 bases, with 22 bases between them. This CDR3 is built from 16 residues. CDR3 residues: CAWTGGGPLGGYEQYF. CDR3 sequence (DNA): TGTGCCTGGACCGGGGGCGGCCCGCTTGGGGGCTACGAGCAGTACTTC.

The gene calls are TRBV9 and TRBJ1-2; D gene uncertain. Trimming removed 2 bases at V and 0 bases at J, with 2 bases between. The CDR3 length is 12 residues. Germline V gives CDR1 SGDLS, CDR2 YYNGEE. The CDR3 spells CASSVTNYGYTF. In DNA, the CDR3 is TGTGCCAGCAGCGTTACTAACTATGGCTACACCTTC.

The chain combines TRBV7-9 with TRBJ1-5; D is unresolved. With 6 bases removed from V and 3 bases from J, the gap between germline ends came to 12 bases. The CDR3 has 14 amino acids. Germline CDR1 reads SEHNR; CDR2 reads FQNEAQ (reference sequence). The CDR3 region is CASSHPELNQPQHF. CDR3 DNA sequence: TGTGCCAGCAGTCACCCCGAGCTCAATCAGCCCCAGCATTTT.